One sample yielded the 28 T cell receptor beta chains listed below, sequenced in a study of blood T cell repertoires in COVID-19. Clones were sequenced by immunoSEQ multiplex PCR, and TCRdb holds only the in-frame ones, with some missing. The table has roughly 250,000 clones, around 90% seen once. The material sequenced was peripheral blood. These TCRs come from a woman between 35 and 50 years old with acute or convalescent COVID-19.

V and J are TRBV6-5 and TRBJ1-3; D is perhaps TRBD1 (5 bases). CDR3 length: 15 amino acids. V was trimmed by 8 bases and J by 3 bases, leaving 17 bases between them. Germline CDR1 MNHEY, CDR2 SVGAGI. CDR3 sequence: CASEAQGGGGNTIYF. DNA of the CDR3: TGTGCCAGCGAAGCCCAGGGAGGAGGTGGAAACACCATATATTTT.

The V call is TRBV19, the J call TRBJ1-5, with 10 bases aligning to TRBD1. The length of the CDR3 is 16 residues. The V gene end was trimmed by 4 bases and the J gene end by 2 bases; junction bases not matched to a gene: 5. The germline V gene has CDR1 LNHDA and CDR2 SQIVND (reference sequence). CDR3 sequence (DNA): TGTGCCAGTAGTACCGACAGGGGGCTTGGCAATCAGCCCCAGCATTTT. Protein: CASSTDRGLGNQPQHF.

The V gene is TRBV18, the J gene TRBJ1-3; 12 bases align to TRBD1. Germline V lookup: CDR1 KGHSH, CDR2 LQKENI. V lost 3 bases to trimming and J lost 8 bases; unmatched junction nucleotides: 2. The CDR3 has 14 residues. This CDR3 is CASSPGQGADTIYF. The CDR3 DNA reads as TGTGCCAGCTCACCGGGACAGGGGGCGGACACCATATATTTT.

The chain is built from TRBV9 and TRBJ2-3; 13 positions agree with TRBD2. V was pared by 1 base and J by 4 bases, with 3 bases of the junction left unmatched. Germline loops: CDR1 SGDLS, CDR2 YYNGEE. The CDR3 has 16 amino acids. CDR3 nucleotide sequence: TGTGCCAGCAGCGTACGACTAGCGGGGGGCGCAGATACGCAGTATTTT. Translating gives CASSVRLAGGADTQYF.

The V call is TRBV5-1, the J call TRBJ2-3; 7 nucleotides match TRBD2. Trimming took 8 bases from V and 5 from J; bases not matched to a gene: 26. The CDR3 consists of 19 residues. Germline values: CDR1 SGHRS, CDR2 YFSETQ. The CDR3 coding sequence is TGCGCCAGTAATCCTGGGGAGGGGATGGTCTCCCACACTGGAGATACGCAGTATTTT. As protein: CASNPGEGMVSHTGDTQYF. Using reference TRBV5-1 and TRBJ2-3 for the parts outside the CDR3, the full variable domain is KAGVTQTPRYLIKTRGQQVTLSCSPISGHRSVSWYQQTPGQGLQFLFEYFSETQRNKGNFPGRFSGRQFSNSRSEMNVSTLELGDSALYLCASNPGEGMVSHTGDTQYFGPGTRLTVL.

The chain carries TRBV19 and TRBJ1-2, with D possibly being TRBD1 (6 bases). The CDR3 sequence is 14 residues long. From germline, CDR1 is LNHDA and CDR2 SQIVND (reference sequence). The germline V and J ends were trimmed by 4 bases and 3 bases, with 12 bases remaining between them. CDR3 nucleotides: TGTGCCAGTAGTACCCCCGGGACATACTATGGCTACACCTTC. Translating it yields CASSTPGTYYGYTF.

The gene calls are TRBV7-2 and TRBJ1-1; 7 positions match TRBD1. V lost 5 bases and J lost 0; bases outside the gene matches: 6. Germline V lookup: CDR1 SGHTA, CDR2 FQGNSA. The CDR3 runs 15 residues. CDR3 bases: TGTGCCAGCAGCGCGGACAGGATAATGAACACTGAAGCTTTCTTT. Protein: CASSADRIMNTEAFF.

This chain uses TRBV5-1 with TRBJ2-3; D may be TRBD1 (6 bases). Trimming left V 8 bases short and J 2 bases short, with 12 bases between. In germline, CDR1 is SGHRS, CDR2 YFSETQ. The CDR3 contains 13 residues. DNA of the CDR3: TGCGCCAGTTCCGGGACACCCACAGATACGCAGTATTTT. This translates into CASSGTPTDTQYF. Full variable domain (rest looked up from reference TRBV5-1 and TRBJ2-3): KAGVTQTPRYLIKTRGQQVTLSCSPISGHRSVSWYQQTPGQGLQFLFEYFSETQRNKGNFPGRFSGRQFSNSRSEMNVSTLELGDSALYLCASSGTPTDTQYFGPGTRLTVL.

V and J are TRBV2 and TRBJ2-3; TRBD1 aligns across 7 bases. The length of the CDR3 is 17 residues. CDR1 is SNHLY and CDR2 is FYNNEI in the germline V gene. Trimming took 5 bases from V and 0 from J; bases not matched to a gene: 11. As DNA, the CDR3 is TGTGCCAGCAGTCGGCGGACAGGCCGGTCAAGCACAGATACGCAGTATTTT. Translation: CASSRRTGRSSTDTQYF.

The rearrangement uses TRBV12-5 and TRBJ1-4; D call uncertain. Germline V gene sequence: CDR1 LGHNT, CDR2 FRNRAP. V lost 2 bases and J lost 2, with 6 bases in between. This CDR3 region has 14 residues. This CDR3 reads CASGLSSTNEKLFF. The CDR3 region has the DNA TGTGCTAGTGGTTTGTCGAGCACTAATGAAAAACTGTTTTTT.

V usage is TRBV2 and J usage is TRBJ1-4; D is uncertain. The CDR3 totals 15 residues. CDR1 and CDR2 (germline): SNHLY, FYNNEI. V lost 8 bases, J lost 4 bases, and 17 bases lay in between. The CDR3 here is CASAPSGFLNEKLFF. The CDR3 DNA is TGTGCCAGCGCGCCGAGCGGGTTCCTTAATGAAAAACTGTTTTTT.

This chain uses TRBV21-1 with TRBJ2-7; the DNA was not used to check the table's D call, TRBD1. TRBV21-1 corresponds to a pseudogene. This CDR3 has 12 residues. The CDR3 here is CASRGHNYEQYV. Written as DNA, the CDR3 is TGTGCCAGCAGGGGACACAACTACGAGCAGTACGTC.

The chain is built from TRBV6-4 and TRBJ2-3; TRBD2 matches at 11 bases. Unmatched junction bases numbered 5, after V lost 5 bases and J lost 4 bases. Germline CDR1 MRHNA, CDR2 SNTAGT. The CDR3 is made up of 15 amino acids. This chain's CDR3 is CASSLTSGGSDTQYF. DNA for the CDR3: TGTGCCAGCAGTCTTACTAGCGGGGGATCAGATACGCAGTATTTT.

CDR3 sequence: CATSRRGQGRGNTIYF. CDR3 in DNA: TGTGCCACCAGCAGACGGGGACAGGGACGGGGAAACACCATATATTTT. The gene calls are TRBV15 and TRBJ1-3; TRBD1 matches at 9 bases. The CDR3 length is 16 residues. The V gene end was trimmed by 2 bases and the J gene end by 4 bases; junction bases not matched to a gene: 6. Germline values: CDR1 LNHNV, CDR2 YYDKDF (reference sequence).

V gene TRBV6-1 combines with J gene TRBJ2-3; 9 nucleotides align to TRBD1. The V and J ends lost 2 bases and 5 bases, in that order; junction bases with no gene match: 5. CDR1 MNHNS and CDR2 SASEGT come from the germline V gene. The CDR3 extends over 15 amino acids. The CDR3 region has the DNA TGTGCCAGCAGTGAATACAGGGGGCAAGGAGATACGCAGTATTTT. Translating it yields CASSEYRGQGDTQYF.

The chain uses TRBV9 and TRBJ1-6; D is uncertain. CDR3 length: 13 residues. The V end lost 4 bases, the J end lost 8 bases, and 10 bases lay between the germline ends. Germline assignment: CDR1 SGDLS and CDR2 YYNGEE. The CDR3 reads CASSPRVDSPLHF. The CDR3 coding sequence is TGTGCCAGCAGCCCGAGGGTTGATTCACCCCTCCACTTT.

The V gene is TRBV27, the J gene TRBJ1-2; weak D call: TRBD1 (6 bases). With 3 bases removed from V and 4 bases from J, the gap between germline ends came to 15 bases. The V gene's germline CDR1 is MNHEY and CDR2 SMNVEV (reference sequence). This CDR3 has 15 residues. Here the CDR3 DNA reads TGTGCCAGCAGTTTGAAGGGGCAGGGGAGCTATGGCTACACCTTC. It codes for CASSLKGQGSYGYTF.

V gene TRBV11-3 combines with J gene TRBJ2-7, with D uncertain. The V gene's germline CDR1 is SGHNT and CDR2 YENEEA. V was cut by 7 bases and J by 1 base, with 11 bases left in between. The length of the CDR3 is 13 residues. CDR3 amino acids: CASMSAPSYEQYV. CDR3 DNA sequence: TGTGCCAGCATGAGTGCCCCTTCCTACGAGCAGTACGTC.

This chain joins TRBV5-1 and TRBJ2-1; 11 nucleotides match TRBD1. The CDR3 is made up of 15 amino acids. With 2 bases clipped from V and 6 bases from J, the junction kept 4 bases outside the gene matches. CDR1 and CDR2 from the germline V gene are SGHRS and YFSETQ. In DNA, the CDR3 is TGCGCCAGCAGCTTAGAGGGGACAGGGGGCAATGAGCAGTTCTTC. It encodes CASSLEGTGGNEQFF.

The chain uses TRBV15 and TRBJ2-6, with D perhaps matching TRBD2 (6 bases). CDR1 is LNHNV and CDR2 is YYDKDF in the germline V gene (reference sequence). This CDR3 has 16 residues. V was pared by 1 base and J by 0 bases, with 7 bases between. The CDR3 nucleotides read TGTGCCACCAGCAGAGGGGGGGACTCTGGGGCCAACGTCCTGACTTTC. It specifies CATSRGGDSGANVLTF.

The chain is built from TRBV10-1 and TRBJ2-3; D is possibly TRBD2 (7 bases). This CDR3 contains 15 residues. V was pared by 0 bases and J by 5 bases, with 12 bases between. The germline V gene encodes CDR1 WNHNN and CDR2 SYGVQD (reference sequence). CDR3 loop: CASSESWGGQDTQYF. In DNA, the CDR3 is TGCGCCAGCAGTGAGTCGTGGGGGGGGCAAGATACGCAGTATTTT.

The chain joins TRBV14 to TRBJ2-1, with unresolved D. The CDR3 has 13 residues. CDR1 is SGHDN, CDR2 FVKESK, per germline. The V end was cut by 4 bases, the J end by 10 bases, with 14 bases between. The CDR3 DNA is TGTGCCAGCAGCCCTCTTTCCCCGAGGGAGCAGTTCTTC. Its translation is CASSPLSPREQFF.

The chain employs TRBV4-1 and TRBJ2-2; 9 nucleotides match TRBD1. Germline CDR1 and CDR2: MGHRA and YSYEKL. The CDR3 runs to 15 residues. Trimming took 6 bases from V and 4 from J; bases not matched to a gene: 6. This chain's CDR3 is CASRVGQGSTGELFF. The DNA of the CDR3 is TGCGCCAGCAGGGTGGGACAGGGAAGCACCGGGGAGCTGTTTTTT.

This chain links TRBV3-1 (or the pseudogene TRBV3-2) with TRBJ2-3; no clear D gene. V lost 1 base, J lost 7 bases, and 6 bases lay in between. The germline V gene has CDR1 LGHDT and CDR2 YNNKEL (reference sequence). The CDR3 runs 12 residues. The CDR3 here is CASSQVGNTQYF. The CDR3 DNA reads TGTGCCAGCAGCCAAGTGGGCAATACGCAGTATTTT.

This clone was detected a few times. This chain links TRBV5-6 with TRBJ2-3; 7 positions agree with TRBD1. CDR3 length: 15 residues. Per germline, CDR1 SGHDT and CDR2 YYEEEE. V shed 2 bases, J shed 5 bases, and the junction held 8 bases outside the gene matches. CDR3 in DNA: TGTGCCAGCAGCTTAGGGACAGCTGGGGGAGATACGCAGTATTTT. Translation: CASSLGTAGGDTQYF.

The rearrangement links TRBV30 to TRBJ1-1, with 7 nucleotides matching TRBD1. J gave up 2 bases and V 1 base, and 16 bases lay outside the gene matches. The germline gives CDR1 GTSNPN, CDR2 SVGIG (reference sequence). CDR3 length: 18 amino acids. CDR3 nucleotides: TGTGCCTGGAGTGAAGCCTTTCCGGGGACAGCAAAAAACACTGAAGCTTTCTTT. Its protein product is CAWSEAFPGTAKNTEAFF.

The chain couples TRBV5-1 to TRBJ1-2, with 8 bases that match TRBD1. Per the germline V gene, CDR1 is SGHRS and CDR2 is YFSETQ. V trimming: 4 bases; J trimming: 3 bases; junction bases outside the gene matches: 8. The CDR3 spans 15 residues. CDR3 nucleotides: TGCGCCAGCAGCGGCGGACAGGGACTCCACTATGGCTACACCTTC. It specifies CASSGGQGLHYGYTF.

The V gene is TRBV3-1 (or the pseudogene TRBV3-2), the J gene TRBJ1-2; 11 nucleotides agree with TRBD1. Per the germline V gene, CDR1 is LGHDT and CDR2 is YNNKEL (reference sequence). This CDR3 comprises 15 residues. The J segment lost 8 bases and the V segment lost 3 bases, leaving 8 bases of the junction unmatched. The CDR3 bases are TGTGCCAGCAGCCACCGAGAGGACAGGGGGCAAGGCTACACCTTC. Its translation: CASSHREDRGQGYTF.